This T cell receptor (beta chain) was observed in a study of PD-L1 blockade in urothelial cancer (dated by TCRdb to about 2017). Regarding the complete study: Every patient began therapy in 2014 and was given atezolizumab 1,200 mg intravenously every 3 weeks. Twenty-five of 29 patients were identified as males with urothelial cancer of bladder origin, and a prior smoking history was reported by 18 of 29 patients. Patients had an ECOG performance status of 0 or 1 and had received between 0 and 3 prior chemotherapy regimens. Blood samples were analyzed at two time points: 3 weeks after treatment start (second dose) and 6 weeks after treatment start. Blood samples yielded a median of around 130,000 T cells and tens of thousands of unique TCRs, with median clonality 0.080. An exploratory multi-omic analysis was conducted of the somatic, immune and clinical correlates of response to PD-L1 blockade with atezolizumab in urothelial cancer. Pretreatment tumor samples, along with matched peripheral blood collected serially before and after atezolizumab treatment, underwent TCR sequencing. Durable clinical benefit meant progression-free survival longer than 6 months, and TCR features were also tested against progression-free and overall survival. Whole exome sequencing and RNA sequencing of pretreatment tumors were performed alongside TCR sequencing in the same patients. Under 10 patients achieved durable clinical benefit and 20 did not. Approximately 30 patients had pretreatment blood TCR-seq, some 25 had at least one posttreatment blood collection, and some 25 had tumor TCR-seq. The investigation overall reported the following: Improved progression-free and overall survival was found to be associated with pretreatment peripheral blood TCR clonality below the median. Patients with durable benefit showed greater expansion of tumor-associated TCR clones in peripheral blood 3 weeks after starting treatment (n ≈ 21, p = 0.022). Small sample size (n of about 30) and many exploratory analyses mean the results are intended to be hypothesis-generating.

Reading from cysteine to phenylalanine, the CDR3 counts 20 amino acids. Just CDR3 DNA is preserved here, 60 bases in frame from base 1. From V the trimming removes 4 bases and from J it removes 0 bases, while the gene matches leave 7 bases of the junction unaccounted for. Sequences MNHNS (CDR1) and SASEGT (CDR2) are obtained from the germline V gene. To estimate absolute template abundance from read counts, synthetic TCR analog templates were spiked into each PCR. The immunoSEQ assay used bias-controlled V and J gene primers to amplify TCRbeta CDR3 regions from genomic DNA. Sequencing of rearranged TCRbeta segments was performed at approximately 20X coverage. The study's processing was this. Clustering was used to correct sequencing errors, and CDR3s were annotated against IMGT so that V, D and J genes could be assigned. Downstream analyses used only productive TCRbeta rearrangements and left out out-of-frame or stop-codon sequences. Clonality was computed as one minus Shannon entropy normalized by the log of the number of unique productive sequences. Clones differing between time points or between blood and tumor were identified using Fisher's exact test with Benjamini-Hochberg correction, with an adjusted p below 0.01 applied as the threshold. Here the immuneACCESS table is served through TCRdb, limited to in-frame sequences with V and J called. Missing clones are a known gap in these copies; in checked studies unresolved V genes cover under half, and the rest lacks a known reason. V, J and clone size are taken as reported in that table, and D and trimming were inferred from the DNA itself. This sample gives roughly 130,000 clones in total; approximately 84% of them show up just once. Together, the top ten hold 3% to 4% of the sample.

The sample's time point label, in plain terms: pretreatment peripheral blood. A cohort of 25 to 30 patients with locally advanced or metastatic urothelial carcinoma, treated at Memorial Sloan Kettering on a trial protocol, was included. Peripheral blood mononuclear cells were collected pretreatment and during treatment, at between 1 and 8 total time points per patient. The Qiagen DNeasy Blood extraction kit was used to purify genomic DNA from total PBMCs and from tumor samples. PBMCs were collected pretreatment and during treatment, and were isolated and stored as previously described. Remarks on this clone: What antigen it recognizes has not been identified. Base qualities are not provided; no much larger clone lies one nucleotide away.

The chain was built from TRBV6-1 and TRBJ2-6; TRBD2 matches 15 bases in the middle. This sequence was found in a man aged 50 or older with urothelial cancer. The sequencing here drew on PBMCs, taken around atezolizumab (anti-PD-L1) treatment. The CDR3 protein sequence reads: CASSGPGTSGRRSGANVLTF. The sequence in DNA is TGTGCCAGCAGTGGTCCCGGGACTAGCGGGAGGCGCTCTGGGGCCAACGTCCTGACTTTC.